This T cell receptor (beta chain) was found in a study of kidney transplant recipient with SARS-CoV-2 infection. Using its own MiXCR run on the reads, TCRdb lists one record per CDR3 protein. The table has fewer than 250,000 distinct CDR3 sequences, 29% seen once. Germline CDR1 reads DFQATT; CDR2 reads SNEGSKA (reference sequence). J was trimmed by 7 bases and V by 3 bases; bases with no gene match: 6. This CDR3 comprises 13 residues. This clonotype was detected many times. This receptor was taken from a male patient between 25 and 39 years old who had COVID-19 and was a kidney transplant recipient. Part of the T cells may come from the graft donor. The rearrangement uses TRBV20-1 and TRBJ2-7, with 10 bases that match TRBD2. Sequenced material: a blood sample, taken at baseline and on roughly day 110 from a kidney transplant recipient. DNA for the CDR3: TGCAGTGCTAGTATAGCGGGAGGTAGTGAGCAGTACTTC. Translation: CSASIAGGSEQYF.